This T cell receptor beta chain emerged from a study of shared clonotypes between healthy human individuals. Germline V CDR1 and CDR2: MGHRA, YSYEKL. This CDR3 comprises 14 residues. Deletions cut 3 bases from V and 5 bases from J, with 11 bases between. Assay: immunoSEQ multiplex PCR; the TCRdb copy retains only in-frame clones and omits some. The sample consists of roughly 1,800,000 clones, roughly 95% of them appearing once. Naive CD8 isolation took CD45RO-negative cells positively selected for CCR7 and excluded terminally differentiated effector memory CD45RA+ cells. Donors, healthy HIV-negative adults, lacked recent acute infections or vaccinations.

Sequencing was carried out using naive CD8+ T cells sorted from blood. V gene TRBV4-1 combines with J gene TRBJ2-1, with TRBD2 as a possible D gene (6 bases). This TCR was recovered from a man in his late teens or twenties in good health. CDR3 nucleotides: TGCGCCAGCAGCCATGGGACTCCGAACAATGAGCAGTTCTTC. Amino acids: CASSHGTPNNEQFF.